These 10 T cell receptor beta chains were all obtained from the same sample, sequenced in a study of blood T cell repertoires in COVID-19. The table came from immunoSEQ multiplex PCR; TCRdb's copy has only in-frame clones and leaves some out. The profile shows over 95,000 clones, 81% of them singletons. Sequencing was carried out using peripheral blood. The receptors were gathered from a human donor in a cohort sampled during active COVID-19.

The V call is TRBV2, the J call TRBJ2-1; 8 positions match TRBD2. Per the germline V gene, CDR1 is SNHLY and CDR2 is FYNNEI. V was clipped by 7 bases and J by 7 bases; unmatched bases: 15. The CDR3 contains 16 residues. The DNA for the CDR3 is TGTGCCAGCAAAATGGTCGTCGGGCGGGGGGCTAATGAGCAGTTCTTC. It is translated as CASKMVVGRGANEQFF.

The chain employs TRBV7-8 and TRBJ1-3; the match to TRBD1 covers 8 bases. Germline loops: CDR1 SGHVS, CDR2 FQNEAQ. This CDR3 region has 16 residues. Germline trimming cut 5 bases from V and 3 bases from J; bases unmatched to any gene: 9. The CDR3, as DNA: TGTGCCAGCAGCCGAGGACAGGGCGGGCGTGGAAACACCATATATTTT. Translating gives CASSRGQGGRGNTIYF. The full variable domain, in which reference TRBV7-8 and TRBJ1-3 provide the parts outside the CDR3, is GAGVSQSPRYKVAKRGQDVALRCDPISGHVSLFWYQQALGQGPEFLTYFQNEAQLDKSGLPSDRFFAERPEGSVSTLKIQRTQQEDSAVYLCASSRGQGGRGNTIYFGEGSWLTVV.

The V and J genes are TRBV7-8 and TRBJ2-7; D remains unclear. There are 11 residues in the CDR3. V gave up 4 bases and J gave up 3 bases, with 4 bases separating them. CDR1 and CDR2 (germline): SGHVS, FQNEAQ. The CDR3 nucleotides read TGTGCCAGCAGCTCTAACTACGAGCAGTACTTC. Encoded protein: CASSSNYEQYF.

This clone showed up just a few times. The V gene is TRBV7-2, the J gene TRBJ2-3; the match to TRBD2 covers 8 bases. The germline V gene encodes CDR1 SGHTA and CDR2 FQGNSA. This CDR3 has 15 residues. V lost 2 bases and J lost 1; bases outside the gene matches: 2. The CDR3 region has the DNA TGTGCCAGCAGCTTATACGGGGGGGGCACAGATACGCAGTATTTT. Its translation: CASSLYGGGTDTQYF.

In DNA form, the CDR3 reads TGTGCCAGCAGCCACTCGGGCACAGATACGCAGTATTTT. Amino acid sequence: CASSHSGTDTQYF. This chain links TRBV5-5 with TRBJ2-3; no definite D call. Germline V gene data show CDR1 as SGHKS and CDR2 as YYEKEE (reference sequence). Trimming pared 4 bases from V and 1 base from J, leaving 7 bases between. This CDR3 is 13 amino acids long.

This chain links TRBV7-2 with TRBJ2-6; 9 bases map to TRBD1. The CDR3 is 18 residues long. J was trimmed by 0 bases and V by 3 bases; bases with no gene match: 6. CDR1 and CDR2 from the germline V gene are SGHTA and FQGNSA. The CDR3 protein is CASSFGTGFNSGANVLTF. In nucleotides, the CDR3 is TGTGCCAGCAGCTTCGGGACAGGGTTCAACTCTGGGGCCAACGTCCTGACTTTC.

This sequence joins TRBV28 and TRBJ1-2; TRBD1 matches at 8 bases. With 3 bases clipped from V and 4 bases from J, the junction kept 7 bases outside the gene matches. The CDR3 covers 15 residues. CDR1 is MDHEN, CDR2 SYDVKM, per germline. The CDR3 nucleotides are TGTGCCAGCAGTTTGGGAACAGGGGGAAGCTATGGCTACACCTTC. This translates into CASSLGTGGSYGYTF.

This sequence joins TRBV10-1 and TRBJ2-4, with a weak D call TRBD2 (6 bases). The CDR3 extends over 20 amino acids. The V gene's germline CDR1 is WNHNN and CDR2 SYGVQD (reference sequence). The V and J ends lost 0 bases and 2 bases respectively, with 23 bases between them. The CDR3 nucleotides read TGCGCCAGCAGTGAGTCGACCCTGGGGGATGCGGGACCGTCCAAAAACATTCAGTACTTC. This gives the protein CASSESTLGDAGPSKNIQYF.

The V gene is TRBV18, the J gene TRBJ1-1; a possible D gene is TRBD1 (6 bases). CDR3 length equals 14 residues. The germline V gene encodes CDR1 KGHSH and CDR2 LQKENI. V dropped 3 bases and J dropped 4 bases, with 12 bases sitting between them. Here the CDR3 DNA reads TGTGCCAGCTCACCCCCGACAGGTACCACTGAAGCTTTCTTT. Protein product: CASSPPTGTTEAFF.

This chain joins TRBV24-1 and TRBJ2-1, with TRBD2 identical over 8 bases. The J segment lost 6 bases and the V segment lost 5 bases, leaving 8 bases of the junction unmatched. Germline assignment: CDR1 KGHDR and CDR2 SFDVKD. The CDR3 extends over 15 amino acids. This chain's CDR3 is CATSGAGGVGNEQFF. As DNA, the CDR3 is TGTGCCACCAGTGGGGCGGGAGGAGTAGGCAATGAGCAGTTCTTC.